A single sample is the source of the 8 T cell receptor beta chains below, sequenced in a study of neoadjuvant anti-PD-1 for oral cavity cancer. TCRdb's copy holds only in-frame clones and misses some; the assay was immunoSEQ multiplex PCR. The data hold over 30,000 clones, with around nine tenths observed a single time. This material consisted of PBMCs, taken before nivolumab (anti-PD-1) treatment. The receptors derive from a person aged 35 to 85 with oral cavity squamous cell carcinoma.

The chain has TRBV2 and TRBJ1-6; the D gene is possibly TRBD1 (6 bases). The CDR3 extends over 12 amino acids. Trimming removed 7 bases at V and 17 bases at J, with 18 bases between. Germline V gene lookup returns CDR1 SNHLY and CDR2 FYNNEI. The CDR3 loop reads CASTTDSSFVHF. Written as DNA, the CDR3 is TGTGCCAGCACCACGGACAGTTCCTTTGTCCACTTT.

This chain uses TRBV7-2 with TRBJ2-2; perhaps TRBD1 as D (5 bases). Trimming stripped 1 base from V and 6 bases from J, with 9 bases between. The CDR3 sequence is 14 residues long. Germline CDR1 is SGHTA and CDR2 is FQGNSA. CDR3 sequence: CASSLVGPPGELFF. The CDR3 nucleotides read TGTGCCAGCAGCTTAGTGGGGCCCCCCGGGGAGCTGTTTTTT.

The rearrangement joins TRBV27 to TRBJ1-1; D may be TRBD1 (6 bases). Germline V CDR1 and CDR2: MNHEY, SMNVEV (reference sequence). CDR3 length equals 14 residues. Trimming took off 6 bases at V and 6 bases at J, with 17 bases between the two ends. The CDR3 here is CASRQPGQRAEAFF. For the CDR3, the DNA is TGTGCCAGCAGACAGCCGGGACAAAGGGCTGAAGCTTTCTTT.

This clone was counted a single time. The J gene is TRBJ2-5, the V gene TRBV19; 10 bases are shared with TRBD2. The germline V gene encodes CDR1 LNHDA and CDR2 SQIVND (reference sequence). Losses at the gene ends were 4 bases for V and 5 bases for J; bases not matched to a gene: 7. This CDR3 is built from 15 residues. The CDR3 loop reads CASSTRLAGLETQYF. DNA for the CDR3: TGTGCCAGTAGTACTCGACTAGCGGGTTTGGAGACCCAGTACTTC.

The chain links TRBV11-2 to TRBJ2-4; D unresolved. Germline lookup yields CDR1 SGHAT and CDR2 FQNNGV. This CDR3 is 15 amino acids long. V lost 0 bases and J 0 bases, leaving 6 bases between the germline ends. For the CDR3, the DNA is TGTGCCAGCAGCTTAGACGGTTTAGCCAAAAACATTCAGTACTTC. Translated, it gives CASSLDGLAKNIQYF.

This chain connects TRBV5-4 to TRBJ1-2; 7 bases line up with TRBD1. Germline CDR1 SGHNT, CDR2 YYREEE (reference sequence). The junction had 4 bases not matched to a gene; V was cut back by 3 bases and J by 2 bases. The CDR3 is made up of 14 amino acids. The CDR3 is CASSSTGENYGYTF. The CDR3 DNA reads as TGTGCCAGCAGCTCCACAGGGGAGAACTATGGCTACACCTTC.

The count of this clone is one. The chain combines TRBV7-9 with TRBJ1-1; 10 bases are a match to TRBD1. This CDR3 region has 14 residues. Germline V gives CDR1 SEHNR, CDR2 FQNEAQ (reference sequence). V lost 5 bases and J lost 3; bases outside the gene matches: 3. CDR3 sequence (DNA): TGTGCCAGCAGCCAAGGACAGGGGGACACTGAAGCTTTCTTT. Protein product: CASSQGQGDTEAFF.

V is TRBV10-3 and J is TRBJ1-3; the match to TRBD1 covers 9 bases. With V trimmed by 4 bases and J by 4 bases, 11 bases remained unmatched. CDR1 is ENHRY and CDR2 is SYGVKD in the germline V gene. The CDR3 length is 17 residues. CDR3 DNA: TGTGCCATCAGTGGAGGACAGGGGAATCGTTCCGGAAACACCATATATTTT. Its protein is CAISGGQGNRSGNTIYF.